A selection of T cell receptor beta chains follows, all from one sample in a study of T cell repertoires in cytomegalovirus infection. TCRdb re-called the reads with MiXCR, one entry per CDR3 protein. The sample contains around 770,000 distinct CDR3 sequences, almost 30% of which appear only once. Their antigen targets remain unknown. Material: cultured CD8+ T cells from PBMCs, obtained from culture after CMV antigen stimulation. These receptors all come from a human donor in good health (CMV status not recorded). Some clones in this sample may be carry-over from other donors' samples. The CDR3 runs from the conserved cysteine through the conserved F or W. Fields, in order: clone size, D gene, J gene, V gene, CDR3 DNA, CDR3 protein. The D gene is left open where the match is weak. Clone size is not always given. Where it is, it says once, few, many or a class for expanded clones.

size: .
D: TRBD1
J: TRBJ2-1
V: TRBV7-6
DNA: TGTGCCAGCGGCGTGGGACAGGGAACCAATGAGCAGTTCTTC
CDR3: CASGVGQGTNEQFF

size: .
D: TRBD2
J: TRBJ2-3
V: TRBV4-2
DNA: TGTGCCAGCAGCACCCCGACTAGCGGGGGGGCAGATACGCAGTATTTT
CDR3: CASSTPTSGGADTQYF

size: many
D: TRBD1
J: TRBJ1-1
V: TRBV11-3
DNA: TGTGCCAGCAGCTCAGGGGGTCTGAACACTGAAGCTTTCTTT
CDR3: CASSSGGLNTEAFF

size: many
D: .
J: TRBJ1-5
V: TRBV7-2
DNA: TGTGCCAGCAGCTTCTGGGACGTCAATCAGCCCCAGCATTTT
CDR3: CASSFWDVNQPQHF

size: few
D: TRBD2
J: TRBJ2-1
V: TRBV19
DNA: TGTGCCAGTAGTATAGGCTGGTTGGCGGGGGTCGACAATGAGCAGTTCTTC
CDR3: CASSIGWLAGVDNEQFF

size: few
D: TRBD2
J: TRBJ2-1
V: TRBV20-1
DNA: TGCAGTGCTATTCAGCGGGGGGACTACAATGAGCAGTTCTTC
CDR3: CSAIQRGDYNEQFF

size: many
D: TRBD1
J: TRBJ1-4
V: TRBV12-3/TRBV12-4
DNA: TGTGCCAGCAGTCTCGACAGGGGGGAGAATGAAAAACTGTTTTTT
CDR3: CASSLDRGENEKLFF

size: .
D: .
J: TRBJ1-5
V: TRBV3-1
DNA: TGTGCCAGCAGCCAAGATTCAGGGACGAATCAGCCCCAGCATTTT
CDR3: CASSQDSGTNQPQHF

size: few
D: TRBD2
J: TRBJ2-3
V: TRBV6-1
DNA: TGTGCCAGCAGTGAAGACTGGGGGGGAGGGTGGGATACGCAGTATTTT
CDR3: CASSEDWGGGWDTQYF

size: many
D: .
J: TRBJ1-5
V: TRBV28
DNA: TGTGCCAGCAGTTTAACTGGATTTCAGCCCCAGCATTTT
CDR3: CASSLTGFQPQHF

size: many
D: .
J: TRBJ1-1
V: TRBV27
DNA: TGTGCCAGCAGCTTATACGGGAACACTGAAGCTTTCTTT
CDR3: CASSLYGNTEAFF

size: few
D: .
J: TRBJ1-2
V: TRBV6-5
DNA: TGTGCCAGCAGTCCACAGGGTATCAATGGCTACACCTTC
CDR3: CASSPQGINGYTF

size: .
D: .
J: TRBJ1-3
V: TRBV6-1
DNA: TGTGCCAGCAGTCCGAACATAGCGGGAAACACCATATATTTT
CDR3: CASSPNIAGNTIYF